This T cell receptor (beta chain) was documented in a study of shared clonotypes between healthy human individuals. V gave up 5 bases and J gave up 1 base, with 14 bases separating them. CDR1 and CDR2 from the germline V gene are SGHAT and FQNNGV. The length of the CDR3 is 16 residues. Method: immunoSEQ multiplex PCR; TCRdb's copy keeps in-frame clones and lacks some. Of around 2.1 million clones listed, 85% to 95% are singletons. CD8 cells classed as naive were CD45RO-negative and positively selected for CCR7, excluding terminally differentiated effector memory CD45RA+ cells. Study results and limitations: Estimated richness values were generally larger in naive subsets than in memory subsets.

On this clone itself: Its antigen is as yet unknown.

This TCR derives from a man between 18 and 35 years old in good health. Some clones in this sample may be carry-over from other donors' samples. Material: naive CD8+ T cells from PBMCs. This sequence joins TRBV11-2 and TRBJ2-2; tentatively, D is TRBD2 (5 bases). The CDR3 region is CASSGPAAGNTGELFF. CDR3 coding DNA: TGTGCCAGCAGCGGACCCGCGGCGGGGAACACCGGGGAGCTGTTTTTT.